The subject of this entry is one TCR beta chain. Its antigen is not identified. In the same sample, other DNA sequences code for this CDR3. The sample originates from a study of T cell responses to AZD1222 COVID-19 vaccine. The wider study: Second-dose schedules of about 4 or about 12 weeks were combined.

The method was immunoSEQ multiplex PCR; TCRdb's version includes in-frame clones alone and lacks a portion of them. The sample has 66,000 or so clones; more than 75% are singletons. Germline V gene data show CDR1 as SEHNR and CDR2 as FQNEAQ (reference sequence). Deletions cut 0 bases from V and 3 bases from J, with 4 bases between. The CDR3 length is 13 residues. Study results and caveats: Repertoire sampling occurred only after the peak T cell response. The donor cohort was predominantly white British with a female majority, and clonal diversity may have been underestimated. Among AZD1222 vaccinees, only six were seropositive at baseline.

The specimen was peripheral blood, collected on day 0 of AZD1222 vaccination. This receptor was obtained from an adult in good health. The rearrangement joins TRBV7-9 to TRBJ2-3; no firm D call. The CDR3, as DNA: TGTGCCAGCAGCTTAGCGGTAACAGATACGCAGTATTTT. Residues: CASSLAVTDTQYF.